This T cell receptor beta chain was retrieved from a study of cytomegalovirus exposure and HLA in healthy donors. This CDR3 contains 13 residues. The germline V gene encodes CDR1 LNHDA and CDR2 SQIVND (reference sequence). V was pared by 5 bases and J by 7 bases, with 4 bases of the junction left unmatched. With respect to this clone: Its antigen remains unidentified.

Healthy people donating bone marrow made up the donors. Points from the study as a whole: Most TCR beta V segments were productive about 87% or about 30% of the time in an earlier analysis. Later findings reportedly placed an Asian-associated ancestry cluster below the roughly 670-donor mean for N-insertions.

PCR primers comprised 60 Vbeta and 13 Jbeta primers. The authors' processing: Approximately 11 million of the 60 million to 80 million unique TCR beta chains counted in a later analysis were shared. Assay: immunoSEQ multiplex PCR; the TCRdb copy retains only in-frame clones and omits some. The V and J calls and clone size were taken over from that table, and D and trimming were inferred from the DNA. The sample contains fewer than 250,000 clones, around 80% of which appear only once. Sequenced input: PBMCs. This receptor was identified in a boy aged 2 to 10 in good health and CMV-seronegative. The V and J genes are TRBV19 and TRBJ2-3, with 9 bases matching TRBD1. CDR3: CASSSGQGYTQYF. The CDR3 DNA reads as TGTGCCAGTAGTTCGGGACAGGGCTATACGCAGTATTTT. Looking up the rest from reference TRBV19 and TRBJ2-3 gives the full variable domain: DGGITQSPKYLFRKEGQNVTLSCEQNLNHDAMYWYRQDPGQGLRLIYYSQIVNDFQKGDIAEGYSVSREKKESFPLTVTSAQKNPTAFYLCASSSGQGYTQYFGPGTRLTVL.